The 25 T cell receptor beta chains below all came from one sample that was sequenced in a study of blood T cell repertoires in COVID-19 (dated by TCRdb to about 2020). The library came from the immunoSEQ multiplex PCR assay. TCRdb obtained this table from immuneACCESS and retained in-frame rearrangements with V and J assigned. These tables miss some clones; where compared with another copy, unresolved V genes account for less than half of the shortfall, and the remainder is unexplained. Within this sample are about 74,000 clones, with 90% of them counted one time only. The ten largest clones add up to about a tenth of the sample. Sequenced material: peripheral blood. These receptors all stem from a human donor in a cohort sampled during active COVID-19.

The chain employs TRBV6-6 and TRBJ1-4, with 8 positions matching TRBD1. J gave up 3 bases and V 8 bases, and 5 bases lay outside the gene matches. The V gene's germline CDR1 is MNHNY and CDR2 SVGAGI (reference sequence). The CDR3 extends over 14 amino acids. The CDR3 loop reads CASQPGQANEKLFF. CDR3 bases: TGTGCCAGCCAACCGGGACAGGCTAATGAAAAACTGTTTTTT.

This clone was counted once. The J gene is TRBJ2-2, the V gene TRBV18, with D perhaps matching TRBD1 (6 bases). Germline CDR1 and CDR2: KGHSH and LQKENI. This CDR3 has 16 residues. Between the trimmed V and J ends, which lost 6 bases and 3 bases, there was a span of 17 bases. The CDR3 coding sequence is TGTGCCAGCTCCCCGTCGGGACAACGGGACACCGGGGAGCTGTTTTTT. It translates to CASSPSGQRDTGELFF.

The chain is built from TRBV27 and TRBJ2-1; 12 bases are a match to TRBD2. Trimming removed 5 bases from V and 2 bases from J; junction bases left unmatched: 4. This CDR3 region has 16 residues. Germline V gene lookup returns CDR1 MNHEY and CDR2 SMNVEV (reference sequence). CDR3 in amino acids: CASSPPSGRAYNEQFF. Here the CDR3 DNA reads TGTGCCAGCAGTCCCCCTAGCGGGAGGGCCTACAATGAGCAGTTCTTC.

This chain joins TRBV5-1 and TRBJ1-4, with D possibly matching TRBD1 (6 bases). The CDR3 consists of 17 residues. Trimming removed 0 bases at V and 0 bases at J, with 12 bases between. Per the germline V gene, CDR1 is SGHRS and CDR2 is YFSETQ. The CDR3 DNA sequence: TGCGCCAGCAGCTTGGAAGTAGGGGGAGCAACTAATGAAAAACTGTTTTTT. Residues: CASSLEVGGATNEKLFF.

This rearrangement joins TRBV19 to TRBJ1-5; D not resolved. The V gene lost 2 bases and the J gene lost 0 bases, with 11 bases spanning the gap. This CDR3 is built from 16 residues. Germline CDR1 LNHDA, CDR2 SQIVND (reference sequence). The CDR3: CASSILGSVSNQPQHF. The CDR3 DNA sequence: TGTGCCAGTAGTATACTCGGTTCTGTTAGCAATCAGCCCCAGCATTTT.

V is TRBV2 and J is TRBJ2-7; 12 bases fit TRBD2. The CDR3 spans 14 residues. From germline, CDR1 is SNHLY and CDR2 FYNNEI. Trimming took 10 bases from V and 0 from J; bases not matched to a gene: 4. Written as DNA, the CDR3 is TGTGCCACACTAGCGGGAGGATCCTCCTACGAGCAGTACTTC. This gives the protein CATLAGGSSYEQYF. The complete variable domain, with remaining parts taken from reference TRBV2 and TRBJ2-7, reads EPEVTQTPSHQVTQMGQEVILRCVPISNHLYFYWYRQILGQKVEFLVSFYNNEISEKSEIFDDQFSVERPDGSNFTLKIRSTKLEDSAMYFCATLAGGSSYEQYFGPGTRLTVT.

The chain employs TRBV7-2 and TRBJ2-2, with D uncertain. Deletions cut 3 bases from V and 5 bases from J, with 10 bases between. Per the germline V gene, CDR1 is SGHTA and CDR2 is FQGNSA. This CDR3 has 14 amino acids. CDR3 in amino acids: CASSLESRTGELFF. CDR3 nucleotides: TGTGCCAGCAGCTTGGAGTCGAGGACCGGGGAGCTGTTTTTT.

The V call is TRBV10-3, the J call TRBJ2-7; D uncertain. There are 13 residues in the CDR3. Germline lookup yields CDR1 ENHRY and CDR2 SYGVKD. V was clipped by 0 bases and J by 7 bases, with 10 bases between them. The CDR3 sequence: CAISESIRGEQYF. The DNA for the CDR3 is TGTGCCATCAGTGAGTCGATCCGCGGAGAGCAGTACTTC.

The chain combines TRBV28 with TRBJ1-4; TRBD1 might be the D (5 bases). CDR1 and CDR2 (germline): MDHEN, SYDVKM. This CDR3 has 14 residues. V was pared by 2 bases and J by 3 bases, with 7 bases between. This CDR3 reads CASSLGAPNEKLFF. CDR3 in DNA: TGTGCCAGCAGTTTAGGGGCCCCTAATGAAAAACTGTTTTTT.

The rearrangement uses TRBV28 and TRBJ1-4; perhaps TRBD1 as D (5 bases). The germline V gene encodes CDR1 MDHEN and CDR2 SYDVKM. The V end lost 5 bases, the J end lost 2 bases, and 15 bases lay between the germline ends. The CDR3 is made up of 16 amino acids. CDR3 in DNA: TGTGCCAGCAGTGCTCCTGGGGCGGAGACTAATGAAAAACTGTTTTTT. It yields the protein CASSAPGAETNEKLFF.

The J gene is TRBJ2-2, the V gene TRBV15; possible D gene TRBD2, 6 bases. V shed 0 bases and J shed 7 bases, with 9 bases lying between them. The CDR3 has 14 residues. Germline V gene data show CDR1 as LNHNV and CDR2 as YYDKDF (reference sequence). Here the CDR3 reads CATSRDGGNGELFF. CDR3 nucleotide sequence: TGTGCCACCAGCAGAGATGGGGGGAACGGGGAGCTGTTTTTT.

CDR3 sequence: CASSPLLAGGSYNEQFF. CDR3 sequence (DNA): TGTGCCAGCAGCCCCCTACTAGCGGGAGGGTCCTACAATGAGCAGTTCTTC. The chain has TRBV14 and TRBJ2-1; 13 bases are shared with TRBD2. Unmatched junction bases numbered 4, after V lost 4 bases and J lost 1 base. This CDR3 contains 17 residues. The germline CDR1 and CDR2 sequences are SGHDN and FVKESK.

The V gene is TRBV9, the J gene TRBJ2-5; 8 bases match TRBD2. The CDR3 is 16 amino acids. In germline, CDR1 is SGDLS, CDR2 YYNGEE. V lost 2 bases, J lost 4 bases, and 10 bases stayed unmatched. The CDR3 DNA follows: TGTGCCAGCAGCGTTAGTTCGGCGGGAGGTGGAGAGACCCAGTACTTC. Translation: CASSVSSAGGGETQYF. The full variable domain, rest sourced from reference TRBV9 and TRBJ2-5, is DSGVTQTPKHLITATGQRVTLRCSPRSGDLSVYWYQQSLDQGLQFLIQYYNGEERAKGNILERFSAQQFPDLHSELNLSSLELGDSALYFCASSVSSAGGGETQYFGPGTRLLVL.

This chain joins TRBV5-4 and TRBJ2-1, with D perhaps matching TRBD2 (6 bases). The CDR3 loop spans 15 amino acids. Germline lookup yields CDR1 SGHNT and CDR2 YYREEE (reference sequence). V shed 0 bases and J shed 5 bases, with 12 bases lying between them. CDR3 coding DNA: TGTGCCAGCAGCTTGGCCGGGACTCGTCACAATGAGCAGTTCTTC. This codes for CASSLAGTRHNEQFF.

The sample holds one count of this clone. This sequence joins TRBV27 and TRBJ2-1, with a weak D call TRBD1 (5 bases). The CDR3 loop spans 12 amino acids. Germline V gene data show CDR1 as MNHEY and CDR2 as SMNVEV (reference sequence). With 6 bases removed from V and 8 bases from J, the gap between germline ends came to 11 bases. In DNA, the CDR3 is TGTGCCAGCAGACCAGGGCCCCATGAGCAGTTCTTC. Protein sequence: CASRPGPHEQFF.

This chain connects TRBV7-3 to TRBJ1-5, with 11 bases identical to TRBD1. The CDR3 length is 20 residues. The trim removed 1 base at V and 0 bases at J, leaving 11 bases unmatched. Per germline, CDR1 SGHTA and CDR2 FQGTGA. CDR3 in DNA: TGTGCCAGCAGCTTAAATAACTCGGACAGGGGGCTGGGTAGCAATCAGCCCCAGCATTTT. This gives the protein CASSLNNSDRGLGSNQPQHF. Full variable domain (missing parts from reference TRBV7-3 and TRBJ1-5): GAGVSQTPSNKVTEKGKYVELRCDPISGHTALYWYRQSLGQGPEFLIYFQGTGAADDSGLPNDRFFAVRPEGSVSTLKIQRTERGDSAVYLCASSLNNSDRGLGSNQPQHFGDGTRLSIL.

This chain joins TRBV28 and TRBJ2-1, with 8 bases lining up with TRBD1. With V trimmed by 5 bases and J by 5 bases, 8 bases remained unmatched. The CDR3 has 15 amino acids. CDR1 is MDHEN, CDR2 SYDVKM, per germline. This CDR3 is CASSEDRGWDNEQFF. CDR3 bases: TGTGCCAGCAGTGAAGACAGGGGCTGGGACAATGAGCAGTTCTTC.

The rearrangement links TRBV7-2 to TRBJ2-7; 8 bases fit TRBD1. The germline V gene encodes CDR1 SGHTA and CDR2 FQGNSA. The CDR3 sequence is 15 residues long. Trimming at V came to 1 base and at J to 6 bases, leaving 8 bases not matched to a gene. The CDR3 region is CASSLVLQGESEQYF. As DNA, the CDR3 is TGTGCCAGCAGCTTAGTTCTACAGGGGGAGAGCGAGCAGTACTTC. Full variable domain (remainder filled in from reference TRBV7-2 and TRBJ2-7): GAGVSQSPSNKVTEKGKDVELRCDPISGHTALYWYRQSLGQGLEFLIYFQGNSAPDKSGLPSDRFSAERTGGSVSTLTIQRTQQEDSAVYLCASSLVLQGESEQYFGPGTRLTVT.

The chain joins TRBV7-2 to TRBJ1-6, with D unclear. The germline gives CDR1 SGHTA, CDR2 FQGNSA. V was cut by 1 base and J by 7 bases, with 11 bases left in between. This CDR3 has 15 residues. CDR3 sequence: CASSLDAVRNSPLHF. In nucleotides, the CDR3 is TGTGCCAGCAGCTTAGACGCGGTCCGGAATTCACCCCTCCACTTT. The full variable domain, completed using reference TRBV7-2 and TRBJ1-6, is GAGVSQSPSNKVTEKGKDVELRCDPISGHTALYWYRQSLGQGLEFLIYFQGNSAPDKSGLPSDRFSAERTGGSVSTLTIQRTQQEDSAVYLCASSLDAVRNSPLHFGNGTRLTVT.

The V and J genes are TRBV5-4 and TRBJ2-1; 11 nucleotides line up with TRBD2. The CDR3 covers 17 residues. V was clipped by 0 bases and J by 7 bases; unmatched bases: 9. Per germline, CDR1 SGHNT and CDR2 YYREEE (reference sequence). The CDR3 region is CASSLAPKASGGNEQFF. The DNA of the CDR3 is TGTGCCAGCAGCTTGGCCCCGAAGGCTAGCGGGGGGAATGAGCAGTTCTTC. The whole variable domain, remainder taken from reference TRBV5-4 and TRBJ2-1, is ETGVTQSPTHLIKTRGQQVTLRCSSQSGHNTVSWYQQALGQGPQFIFQYYREEENGRGNFPPRFSGLQFPNYSSELNVNALELDDSALYLCASSLAPKASGGNEQFFGPGTRLTVL.

This clone was seen only a few times. V and J are TRBV3-1 (or the pseudogene TRBV3-2) and TRBJ1-5, with D perhaps matching TRBD1 (6 bases). Germline CDR1 reads LGHDT; CDR2 reads YNNKEL (reference sequence). The germline V and J ends were trimmed by 0 bases and 4 bases, with 25 bases remaining between them. The CDR3 totals 20 residues. The CDR3 spells CASSQDGAGHKRGANQPQHF. The CDR3 DNA reads as TGTGCCAGCAGCCAAGATGGAGCGGGACACAAAAGGGGGGCTAATCAGCCCCAGCATTTT.

The chain uses TRBV19 and TRBJ1-3; unclear D gene. The CDR3 extends over 16 amino acids. V lost 9 bases and J 4 bases, leaving 22 bases between the germline ends. Germline V gene data show CDR1 as LNHDA and CDR2 as SQIVND (reference sequence). The CDR3 loop reads CASRAREGGNGNTIYF. The CDR3 DNA sequence: TGTGCCAGCCGGGCGAGGGAAGGAGGCAACGGAAACACCATATATTTT. Combining the CDR3 with reference TRBV19 and TRBJ1-3 gives the whole variable domain DGGITQSPKYLFRKEGQNVTLSCEQNLNHDAMYWYRQDPGQGLRLIYYSQIVNDFQKGDIAEGYSVSREKKESFPLTVTSAQKNPTAFYLCASRAREGGNGNTIYFGEGSWLTVV.

The chain joins TRBV6-1 to TRBJ1-5; maybe TRBD1 (5 bases). Germline V gives CDR1 MNHNS, CDR2 SASEGT. The germline V and J ends were trimmed by 0 bases and 3 bases, with 18 bases remaining between them. The CDR3 extends over 18 amino acids. The CDR3: CASSEAFSLGEVNQPQHF. In DNA, the CDR3 is TGTGCCAGCAGTGAAGCATTTTCGTTAGGGGAAGTCAATCAGCCCCAGCATTTT.

The genes are TRBV11-2 and TRBJ2-5; 9 positions match TRBD2. Germline CDR1 SGHAT, CDR2 FQNNGV. The CDR3 length is 16 residues. Trimming at V came to 3 bases and at J to 1 base, leaving 6 bases not matched to a gene. CDR3: CASSLYSGRSQETQYF. CDR3 in DNA: TGTGCCAGCAGCTTGTACAGCGGGAGGAGCCAAGAGACCCAGTACTTC.

This chain joins TRBV28 and TRBJ1-1; D possibly corresponds to TRBD1 (5 bases). Germline loops: CDR1 MDHEN, CDR2 SYDVKM. V was shortened by 8 bases and J by 1 base, with 23 bases between the two germline ends. This CDR3 comprises 17 residues. The CDR3 coding sequence is TGTGCCAGCCCCCCTACTCCCAGTGGGGGGGGGAACACTGAAGCTTTCTTT. The encoded protein is CASPPTPSGGGNTEAFF.